A single T cell receptor beta chain is shown here with its context. Original data processing: It was from reference gene primer amplification that nucleated cell counts were estimated. Libraries were prepared by immunoSEQ multiplex PCR; TCRdb keeps only in-frame clonotypes and omits some of them. V, J and clone size were drawn from that table, and D and trimming were deduced from the DNA. The sample carries fewer than 350,000 clones, around nine tenths recorded once. The data were obtained in a study of blood T cell repertoires in COVID-19. Study information: Acute and convalescent COVID-19 samples came from the United States, Italy and Spain. T cells, B-cell-depleted T cells, or PBMCs provided the cDNA or gDNA that served as material.

Patients of the Seattle cohort, enrolled during active infection, were followed longitudinally. This sequence originates from a woman between 65 and 79 years old with COVID-19, enrolled during active disease. The specimen was peripheral blood.

CDR3 nucleotide sequence: TGTGCCAGCAGCCAACAGGGCTATGGCTACACCTTC. Translation: CASSQQGYGYTF. The chain has TRBV6-5 and TRBJ1-2; D might be TRBD1 (6 bases). The CDR3 is 12 amino acids. In germline, CDR1 is MNHEY, CDR2 SVGAGI. Trimming took off 6 bases at V and 4 bases at J, with 9 bases between the two ends.